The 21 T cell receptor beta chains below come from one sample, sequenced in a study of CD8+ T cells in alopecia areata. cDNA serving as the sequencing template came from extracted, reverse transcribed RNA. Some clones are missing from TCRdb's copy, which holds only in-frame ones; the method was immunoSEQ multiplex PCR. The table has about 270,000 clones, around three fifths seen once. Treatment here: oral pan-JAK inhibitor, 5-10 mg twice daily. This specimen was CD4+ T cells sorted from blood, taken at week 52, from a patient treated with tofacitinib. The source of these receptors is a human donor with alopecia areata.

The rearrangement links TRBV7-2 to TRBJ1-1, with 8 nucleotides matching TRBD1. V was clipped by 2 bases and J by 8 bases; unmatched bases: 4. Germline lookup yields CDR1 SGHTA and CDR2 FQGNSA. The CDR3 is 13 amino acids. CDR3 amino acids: CASSLYRTGEAFF. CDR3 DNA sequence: TGTGCCAGCAGCTTATACCGGACAGGGGAAGCTTTCTTT.

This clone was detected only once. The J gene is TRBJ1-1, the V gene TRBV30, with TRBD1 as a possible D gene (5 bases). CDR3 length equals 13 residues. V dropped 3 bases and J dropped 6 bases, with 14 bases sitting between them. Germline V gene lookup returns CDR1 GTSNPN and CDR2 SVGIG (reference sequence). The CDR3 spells CAWRVDRSAEAFF. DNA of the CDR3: TGTGCCTGGAGGGTCGACAGAAGCGCTGAAGCTTTCTTT.

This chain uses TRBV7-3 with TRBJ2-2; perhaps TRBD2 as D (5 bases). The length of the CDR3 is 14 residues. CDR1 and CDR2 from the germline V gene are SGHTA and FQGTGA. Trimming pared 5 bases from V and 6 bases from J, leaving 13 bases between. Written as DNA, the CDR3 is TGTGCCAGCAGCCCTTGGACCGGGGCCGGGGAGCTGTTTTTT. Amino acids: CASSPWTGAGELFF. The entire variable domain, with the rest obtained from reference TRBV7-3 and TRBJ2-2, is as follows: GAGVSQTPSNKVTEKGKYVELRCDPISGHTALYWYRQSLGQGPEFLIYFQGTGAADDSGLPNDRFFAVRPEGSVSTLKIQRTERGDSAVYLCASSPWTGAGELFFGEGSRLTVL.

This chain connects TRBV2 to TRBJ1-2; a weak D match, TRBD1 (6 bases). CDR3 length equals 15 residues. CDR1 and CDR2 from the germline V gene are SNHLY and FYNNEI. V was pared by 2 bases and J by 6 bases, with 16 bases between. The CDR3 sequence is CASSENGLQGDGYTF. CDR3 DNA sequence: TGTGCCAGCAGTGAAAACGGTTTACAGGGCGATGGCTACACCTTC.

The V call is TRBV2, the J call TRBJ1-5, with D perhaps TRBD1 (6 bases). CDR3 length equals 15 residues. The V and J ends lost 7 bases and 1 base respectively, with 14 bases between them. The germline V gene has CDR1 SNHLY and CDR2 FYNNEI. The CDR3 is CASKASRGSNQPQHF. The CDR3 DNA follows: TGTGCCAGCAAAGCGTCCAGGGGAAGCAATCAGCCCCAGCATTTT. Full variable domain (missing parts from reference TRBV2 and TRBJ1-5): EPEVTQTPSHQVTQMGQEVILRCVPISNHLYFYWYRQILGQKVEFLVSFYNNEISEKSEIFDDQFSVERPDGSNFTLKIRSTKLEDSAMYFCASKASRGSNQPQHFGDGTRLSIL.

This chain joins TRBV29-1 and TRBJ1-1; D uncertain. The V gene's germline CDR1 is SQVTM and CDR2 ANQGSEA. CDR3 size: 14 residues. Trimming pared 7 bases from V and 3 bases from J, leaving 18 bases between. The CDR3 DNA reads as TGCAGCGCCCGACCCCCCCCGAAGTACACTGAAGCTTTCTTT. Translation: CSARPPPKYTEAFF.

For the CDR3, the DNA is TGCAGCGCCTACTCCGGGACAGCTAACTATGGCTACACCTTC. The encoded protein is CSAYSGTANYGYTF. The V and J genes are TRBV29-1 and TRBJ1-2, with 7 positions matching TRBD1. Trimming at V came to 7 bases and at J to 0 bases, leaving 8 bases not matched to a gene. This CDR3 has 14 residues. Germline V gene sequence: CDR1 SQVTM, CDR2 ANQGSEA.

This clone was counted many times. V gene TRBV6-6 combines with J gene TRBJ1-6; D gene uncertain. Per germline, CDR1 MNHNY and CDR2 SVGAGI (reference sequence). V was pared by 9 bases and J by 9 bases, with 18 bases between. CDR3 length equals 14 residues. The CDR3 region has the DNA TGTGCCAGTTCAGATCGGTGGAGGAGTTCACCCCTCCACTTT. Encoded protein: CASSDRWRSSPLHF.

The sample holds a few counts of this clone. CDR3 nucleotides: TGTGCCAGCAGCTTTTGGGTGGGCTCAACTAATGAAAAACTGTTTTTT. Translation gives CASSFWVGSTNEKLFF. V usage is TRBV7-9 and J usage is TRBJ1-4, with D hard to call. The germline V gene encodes CDR1 SEHNR and CDR2 FQNEAQ (reference sequence). This CDR3 spans 16 amino acids. V dropped 3 bases and J dropped 0 bases, with 11 bases sitting between them.

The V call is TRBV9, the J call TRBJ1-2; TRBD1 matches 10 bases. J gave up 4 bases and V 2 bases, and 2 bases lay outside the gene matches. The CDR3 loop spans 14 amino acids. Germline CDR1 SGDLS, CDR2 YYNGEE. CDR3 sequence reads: CASSVDRGIYGYTF. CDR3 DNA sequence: TGTGCCAGCAGCGTGGACAGGGGGATCTATGGCTACACCTTC.

The CDR3 bases are TGTGCCAGCAGCCCGGGACAGACCTACGGGGAGCAGTTCTTC. This translates into CASSPGQTYGEQFF. The chain joins TRBV2 to TRBJ2-1; 7 bases fit TRBD1. The germline V gene encodes CDR1 SNHLY and CDR2 FYNNEI. The V segment lost 6 bases and the J segment 10 bases; nucleotides outside the gene matches: 12. The CDR3 runs to 14 residues.

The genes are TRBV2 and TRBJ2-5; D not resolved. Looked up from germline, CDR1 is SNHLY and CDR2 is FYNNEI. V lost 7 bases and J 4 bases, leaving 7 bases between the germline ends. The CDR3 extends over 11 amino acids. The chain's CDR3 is CASNPLETQYF. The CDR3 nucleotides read TGTGCCAGCAACCCACTAGAGACCCAGTACTTC.

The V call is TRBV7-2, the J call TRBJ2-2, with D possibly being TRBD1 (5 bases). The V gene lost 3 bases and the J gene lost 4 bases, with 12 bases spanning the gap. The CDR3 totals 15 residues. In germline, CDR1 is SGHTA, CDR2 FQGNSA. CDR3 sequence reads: CASSFGPGPTGELFF. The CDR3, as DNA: TGTGCCAGCAGCTTTGGTCCAGGGCCCACCGGGGAGCTGTTTTTT.

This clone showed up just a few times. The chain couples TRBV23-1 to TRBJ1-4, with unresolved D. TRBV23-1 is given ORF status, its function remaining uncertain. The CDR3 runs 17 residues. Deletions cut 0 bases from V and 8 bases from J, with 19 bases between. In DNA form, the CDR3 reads TGCGCCAGCAGTCAATCCCTTGTCCCGCTGCACATCGAAAAACTGTTTTTT. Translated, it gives CASSQSLVPLHIEKLFF.

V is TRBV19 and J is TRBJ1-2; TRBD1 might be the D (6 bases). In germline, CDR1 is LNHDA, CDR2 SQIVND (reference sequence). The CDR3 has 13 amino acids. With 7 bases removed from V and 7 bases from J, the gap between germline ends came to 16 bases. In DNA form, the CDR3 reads TGTGCCAGTACCTTCGAGGGGGGCTCTGGCTACACCTTC. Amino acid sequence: CASTFEGGSGYTF.

CDR3 region: CASSASGGRTGELFF. Written as DNA, the CDR3 is TGTGCCAGCAGCGCTAGCGGGGGGCGCACCGGGGAGCTGTTTTTT. This rearrangement joins TRBV7-8 to TRBJ2-2; 11 bases match TRBD2. This CDR3 has 15 residues. Germline assignment: CDR1 SGHVS and CDR2 FQNEAQ. With V trimmed by 5 bases and J by 4 bases, 3 bases remained unmatched.

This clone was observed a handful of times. CDR3 in DNA: TGTGCCAGCAGCTTACCCGGAGGGACAGGGAATGAAAAACTGTTTTTT. It yields the protein CASSLPGGTGNEKLFF. This chain uses TRBV7-9 with TRBJ1-4, with 9 nucleotides matching TRBD1. J gave up 5 bases and V 2 bases, and 6 bases lay outside the gene matches. The CDR3 length is 16 residues. Germline V gene data show CDR1 as SEHNR and CDR2 as FQNEAQ (reference sequence).

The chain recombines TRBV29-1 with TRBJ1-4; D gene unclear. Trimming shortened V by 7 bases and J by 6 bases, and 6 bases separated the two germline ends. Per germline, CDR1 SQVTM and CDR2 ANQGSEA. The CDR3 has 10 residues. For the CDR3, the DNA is TGCAGCGCCCAGGATGAAAAACTGTTTTTT. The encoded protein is CSAQDEKLFF.

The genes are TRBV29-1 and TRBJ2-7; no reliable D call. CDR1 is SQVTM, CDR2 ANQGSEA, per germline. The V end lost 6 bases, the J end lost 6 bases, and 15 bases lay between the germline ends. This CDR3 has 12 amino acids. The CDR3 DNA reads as TGCAGCGTAACCGGGCCGACCAGCGAGCAGTACTTC. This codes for CSVTGPTSEQYF.

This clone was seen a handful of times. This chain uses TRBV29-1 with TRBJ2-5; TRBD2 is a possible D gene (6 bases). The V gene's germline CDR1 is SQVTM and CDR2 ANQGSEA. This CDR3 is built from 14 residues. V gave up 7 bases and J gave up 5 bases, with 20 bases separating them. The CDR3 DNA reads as TGCAGCGCCCCCACTGCCGGGAGCTTGGAGACCCAGTACTTC. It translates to CSAPTAGSLETQYF.

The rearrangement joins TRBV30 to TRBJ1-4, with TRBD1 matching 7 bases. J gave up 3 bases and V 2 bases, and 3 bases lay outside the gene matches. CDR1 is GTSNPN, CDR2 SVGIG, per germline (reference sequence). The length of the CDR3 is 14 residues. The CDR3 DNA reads TGTGCCTGGAGTTCGGGACAGCCTAATGAAAAACTGTTTTTT. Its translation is CAWSSGQPNEKLFF.